Presented here are 26 T cell receptor beta chains from one specimen sequenced in a study of blood T cells in healthy people across ages. PCR was performed a second time for about 7 to 12 cycles using a sample-barcoded 5' primer and a J-beta primer mix. MiXCR, applied by TCRdb to the 5' RACE reads, yields one record per CDR3 protein. The sample shows some 930,000 distinct CDR3 sequences, almost 30% of them seen only once. This sample was shared with a second study, whose subject was T cells of mothers and their children.

Sequencing input: blood. These receptor sequences come from a middle-aged woman in good health.

This clonotype has ten or more counts. The rearrangement links TRBV7-8 to TRBJ2-3, with 8 bases matching TRBD1. Germline V gene sequence: CDR1 SGHVS, CDR2 FQNEAQ. J was trimmed by 4 bases and V by 5 bases; bases with no gene match: 11. The CDR3 length is 16 residues. The CDR3 region has the DNA TGTGCCAGCAGCCCTACTCAGGGGGCAGGTCCAGATACGCAGTATTTT. Translating gives CASSPTQGAGPDTQYF.

V usage is TRBV5-1 and J usage is TRBJ2-7, with unresolved D. CDR1 SGHRS and CDR2 YFSETQ come from the germline V gene. Trimming cost V 1 base and J 4 bases, with 15 bases left between them. This CDR3 has 15 residues. CDR3 region: CASSLRNIGLYEQYF. The CDR3 nucleotides are TGCGCCAGCAGCTTGAGGAATATTGGCCTTTACGAGCAGTACTTC.

Points on this clonotype: This may arise from a read error, as a much more abundant clone is one base away. The chain uses TRBV14 and TRBJ2-5; D unresolved. The germline V gene has CDR1 SGHDN and CDR2 FVKESK. V shed 6 bases and J shed 5 bases, with 13 bases lying between them. CDR3 length: 13 residues. CDR3 region: CASRGKDWETQYF. As DNA, the CDR3 is TGTGCCAGCAGGGGCAAAGATTGGGAGACCCAGTACTTC. The full variable domain, with the rest looked up from reference TRBV14 and TRBJ2-5, is EAGVTQFPSHSVIEKGQTVTLRCDPISGHDNLYWYRRVMGKEIKFLLHFVKESKQDESGMPNNRFLAERTGGTYSTLKVQPAELEDSGVYFCASRGKDWETQYFGPGTRLLVL.

The V gene is TRBV5-1, the J gene TRBJ2-7, with TRBD1 as a possible D gene (6 bases). Germline V CDR1 and CDR2: SGHRS, YFSETQ. V lost 4 bases, J lost 7 bases, and 15 bases lay in between. The CDR3 has 13 amino acids. The CDR3 protein is CASSQDSFWEQYF. CDR3 bases: TGCGCCAGCAGCCAGGACAGCTTTTGGGAGCAGTACTTC. Complete variable domain (other parts from reference TRBV5-1 and TRBJ2-7): KAGVTQTPRYLIKTRGQQVTLSCSPISGHRSVSWYQQTPGQGLQFLFEYFSETQRNKGNFPGRFSGRQFSNSRSEMNVSTLELGDSALYLCASSQDSFWEQYFGPGTRLTVT.

There are a few counts of this clonotype. The chain uses TRBV30 and TRBJ1-2, with TRBD1 identical over 7 bases. V lost 4 bases to trimming and J lost 11 bases; unmatched junction nucleotides: 7. CDR3 size: 11 residues. The V gene's germline CDR1 is GTSNPN and CDR2 SVGIG (reference sequence). CDR3 sequence (DNA): TGTGCCTGGAATTCGGGACAGCATTACACCTTC. Protein product: CAWNSGQHYTF.

The chain has TRBV6-2 or TRBV6-3 and TRBJ2-3; TRBD2 matches at 10 bases. CDR1 is MNHEY and CDR2 is SVGEGT in the germline V gene. V lost 2 bases and J lost 0; bases outside the gene matches: 5. The CDR3 spans 17 residues. CDR3 in amino acids: CASSYSTSGASTDTQYF. The CDR3 DNA follows: TGTGCCAGCAGTTACAGTACTAGCGGGGCCAGCACAGATACGCAGTATTTT.

Of note for this clonotype: A much larger clonotype is one base distant, so this may be a read error. The chain carries TRBV27 and TRBJ2-7; a weak D match, TRBD2 (5 bases). The V end was cut by 6 bases, the J end by 0 bases, with 21 bases between. Germline lookup yields CDR1 MNHEY and CDR2 SMNVEV (reference sequence). This CDR3 contains 17 residues. This CDR3 is CASSQSTPRTYSYEQYF. CDR3 bases: TGTGCCAGCAGCCAGTCCACTCCGCGGACTTACTCCTACGAGCAGTACTTC.

The chain is built from TRBV6-2 or TRBV6-3 and TRBJ1-5, with 10 nucleotides matching TRBD1. After removal of 2 bases from V and 5 bases from J, the junction contained 9 bases not matched to a gene. The CDR3 is 17 residues long. Germline CDR1 and CDR2: MNHEY and SVGEGT. The chain's CDR3 is CASSYARDRGGYQPQHF. CDR3 nucleotides: TGTGCCAGCAGTTACGCGCGGGACAGGGGAGGTTATCAGCCCCAGCATTTT.

This clonotype was detected only a few times. V and J are TRBV20-1 and TRBJ2-5, with TRBD2 as a possible D gene (6 bases). V gave up 4 bases and J gave up 2 bases, with 11 bases separating them. CDR3 size: 13 residues. In germline, CDR1 is DFQATT, CDR2 SNEGSKA (reference sequence). CDR3 nucleotides: TGCAGTGCTAAGGCGGGGCTACAAGAGACCCAGTACTTC. Translation gives CSAKAGLQETQYF.

This clonotype turned up a few times. The chain combines TRBV10-3 with TRBJ1-5; D is possibly TRBD1 (5 bases). CDR3 size: 13 residues. Germline V gene lookup returns CDR1 ENHRY and CDR2 SYGVKD. With 5 bases removed from V and 5 bases from J, the gap between germline ends came to 10 bases. The CDR3 region has the DNA TGTGCCATCAGTCGGCAGGGAGATCAGCCCCAGCATTTT. Translated: CAISRQGDQPQHF.

This rearrangement joins TRBV2 to TRBJ2-5; TRBD1 is a possible D gene (6 bases). V shed 8 bases and J shed 3 bases, with 16 bases lying between them. This CDR3 region has 14 residues. The V gene's germline CDR1 is SNHLY and CDR2 FYNNEI. The CDR3 protein is CASGGVVAEETQYF. The CDR3, as DNA: TGTGCCAGCGGGGGCGTGGTGGCGGAAGAGACCCAGTACTTC. Using reference TRBV2 and TRBJ2-5 for the parts outside the CDR3, the full variable domain is EPEVTQTPSHQVTQMGQEVILRCVPISNHLYFYWYRQILGQKVEFLVSFYNNEISEKSEIFDDQFSVERPDGSNFTLKIRSTKLEDSAMYFCASGGVVAEETQYFGPGTRLLVL.

The chain is built from TRBV27 and TRBJ2-3; D uncertain. Germline CDR1 reads MNHEY; CDR2 reads SMNVEV (reference sequence). CDR3 length: 15 residues. V was pared by 3 bases and J by 3 bases, with 13 bases between. The DNA for the CDR3 is TGTGCCAGCAGTTTTGGACCCGAAAATACAGATACGCAGTATTTT. Protein product: CASSFGPENTDTQYF.

This clonotype was found many times. The chain combines TRBV11-2 with TRBJ2-1; tentatively, D is TRBD2 (5 bases). Germline CDR1 and CDR2: SGHAT and FQNNGV. With 7 bases removed from V and 9 bases from J, the gap between germline ends came to 10 bases. This CDR3 is built from 11 residues. CDR3 amino acids: CASTLLVEQFF. In DNA, the CDR3 is TGTGCCAGCACCCTACTAGTTGAGCAGTTCTTC. The variable domain in full, completed from reference TRBV11-2 and TRBJ2-1, reads EAGVAQSPRYKIIEKRQSVAFWCNPISGHATLYWYQQILGQGPKLLIQFQNNGVVDDSQLPKDRFSAERLKGVDSTLKIQPAKLEDSAVYLCASTLLVEQFFGPGTRLTVL.

This clonotype showed up many times. The chain has TRBV7-9 and TRBJ1-2; TRBD1 matches 10 bases. Germline V lookup: CDR1 SEHNR, CDR2 FQNEAQ (reference sequence). V gave up 5 bases and J gave up 3 bases; unmatched junction bases: 9. The CDR3 extends over 16 amino acids. The CDR3 spells CASSRKDRGTYYGYTF. CDR3 in DNA: TGTGCCAGCAGCCGTAAGGACAGGGGGACTTACTATGGCTACACCTTC. The full variable domain, with the rest looked up from reference TRBV7-9 and TRBJ1-2, is DTGVSQNPRHKITKRGQNVTFRCDPISEHNRLYWYRQTLGQGPEFLTYFQNEAQLEKSRLLSDRFSAERPKGSFSTLEIQRTEQGDSAMYLCASSRKDRGTYYGYTFGSGTRLTVV.

The V and J genes are TRBV5-6 and TRBJ2-1; D is unclear. Germline loops: CDR1 SGHDT, CDR2 YYEEEE. Trimming removed 0 bases from V and 9 bases from J, with 10 bases in between. The CDR3 has 13 residues. The CDR3 loop is CASSLAGPGEQFF. CDR3 sequence (DNA): TGTGCCAGCAGCTTGGCCGGACCGGGTGAGCAGTTCTTC. The variable domain in full, with the rest retrieved from reference TRBV5-6 and TRBJ2-1, is DAGVTQSPTHLIKTRGQQVTLRCSPKSGHDTVSWYQQALGQGPQFIFQYYEEEERQRGNFPDRFSGHQFPNYSSELNVNALLLGDSALYLCASSLAGPGEQFFGPGTRLTVL.

This clonotype was observed at least ten times. The rearrangement links TRBV4-2 to TRBJ1-5; the match to TRBD1 covers 10 bases. The CDR3 is made up of 16 amino acids. V was clipped by 1 base and J by 4 bases; unmatched bases: 4. Germline-derived CDR1 and CDR2 are LGHNA and YNFKEQ. CDR3 protein: CASSQVWGQGNQPQHF. The CDR3 coding sequence is TGTGCCAGCAGCCAAGTTTGGGGACAGGGGAATCAGCCCCAGCATTTT.

There are many counts of this clonotype. The V and J genes are TRBV28 and TRBJ2-1; TRBD1 matches at 10 bases. V lost 4 bases and J lost 9; bases outside the gene matches: 9. Germline CDR1 is MDHEN and CDR2 is SYDVKM. This CDR3 has 15 amino acids. CDR3 coding DNA: TGTGCCAGCAGTTCGTCCGGGACAGGGGCGTTTGAGCAGTTCTTC. This translates into CASSSSGTGAFEQFF.

The gene calls are TRBV7-2 and TRBJ2-5; weak D call: TRBD1 (6 bases). This CDR3 comprises 18 residues. Per germline, CDR1 SGHTA and CDR2 FQGNSA. The V gene lost 3 bases and the J gene lost 1 base, with 21 bases spanning the gap. CDR3 loop: CASSLARQVLKFQETQYF. Here the CDR3 DNA reads TGTGCCAGCAGCTTGGCCAGACAGGTCCTCAAATTCCAAGAGACCCAGTACTTC.

This clonotype was seen more than once but under ten times. This chain links TRBV20-1 with TRBJ2-7; TRBD1 aligns across 9 bases. CDR1 is DFQATT, CDR2 SNEGSKA, per germline (reference sequence). The J segment lost 7 bases and the V segment lost 0 bases, leaving 19 bases of the junction unmatched. The CDR3 is made up of 18 amino acids. The CDR3 is CSARDQLYTGGSYNEQYF. CDR3 nucleotides: TGCAGTGCTAGAGATCAGTTATATACAGGGGGCTCCTACAATGAGCAGTACTTC.

This clonotype was seen a handful of times. The gene calls are TRBV15 and TRBJ2-5; TRBD1 matches 7 bases. Trimming removed 8 bases from V and 2 bases from J; junction bases left unmatched: 5. This CDR3 spans 13 amino acids. Germline assignment: CDR1 LNHNV and CDR2 YYDKDF (reference sequence). The CDR3 protein is CATEFRGQETQYF. The CDR3 DNA reads as TGTGCCACCGAATTCAGGGGGCAAGAGACCCAGTACTTC.

The genes are TRBV5-6 and TRBJ1-5; TRBD1 aligns across 10 bases. V was clipped by 4 bases and J by 5 bases; unmatched bases: 3. Looked up from germline, CDR1 is SGHDT and CDR2 is YYEEEE. The CDR3 extends over 14 amino acids. The CDR3 loop is CASSLGTGDQPQHF. DNA of the CDR3: TGTGCCAGCAGCCTGGGGACAGGGGATCAGCCCCAGCATTTT.

This clonotype was detected a few times. With a much larger clone just one base away, this may be a read error. The chain uses TRBV20-1 and TRBJ2-1; 7 nucleotides agree with TRBD2. The J call is in doubt because the DNA end fits TRBJ2-7 better. The CDR3 runs 17 residues. Germline CDR1 is DFQATT and CDR2 is SNEGSKA (reference sequence). CDR3 amino acids: CSAPPYSGRGSYNEQYF. For the CDR3, the DNA is TGCAGTGCCCCACCTTATAGCGGGCGGGGTTCCTACAATGAGCAGTACTTC.

The CDR3 sequence is CASSPAGLVKNIQYF. In nucleotides, the CDR3 is TGTGCCAGCAGCCCCGCGGGACTTGTAAAAAACATTCAGTACTTC. The chain combines TRBV7-9 with TRBJ2-4, with D possibly matching TRBD2 (6 bases). The length of the CDR3 is 15 residues. The germline V gene has CDR1 SEHNR and CDR2 FQNEAQ (reference sequence). Deletions cut 5 bases from V and 4 bases from J, with 15 bases between.

The table lists this clonotype with a few counts. The chain carries TRBV4-2 and TRBJ1-5, with a possible D match to TRBD1 (5 bases). Germline CDR1 and CDR2: LGHNA and YNFKEQ. This CDR3 is built from 14 residues. V lost 0 bases to trimming and J lost 7 bases, with 10 bases between them. CDR3 in amino acids: CASSQESGAQPQHF. In nucleotides, the CDR3 is TGTGCCAGCAGCCAAGAATCCGGGGCCCAGCCCCAGCATTTT.

J is TRBJ1-5 and V is TRBV4-1; D remains unclear. The CDR3 totals 13 residues. The germline V and J ends were trimmed by 4 bases and 5 bases, with 9 bases remaining between them. Germline V gives CDR1 MGHRA, CDR2 YSYEKL. The CDR3: CASSPQPDQPQHF. For the CDR3, the DNA is TGCGCCAGCAGCCCCCAGCCGGATCAGCCCCAGCATTTT.

This chain uses TRBV7-8 with TRBJ2-3, with D unresolved. V lost 1 base, J lost 3 bases, and 14 bases lay in between. This CDR3 spans 16 amino acids. Germline V gene sequence: CDR1 SGHVS, CDR2 FQNEAQ. This CDR3 is CASSLVLGSFTDTQYF. DNA for the CDR3: TGTGCCAGCAGCTTAGTGTTAGGCTCGTTTACAGATACGCAGTATTTT.